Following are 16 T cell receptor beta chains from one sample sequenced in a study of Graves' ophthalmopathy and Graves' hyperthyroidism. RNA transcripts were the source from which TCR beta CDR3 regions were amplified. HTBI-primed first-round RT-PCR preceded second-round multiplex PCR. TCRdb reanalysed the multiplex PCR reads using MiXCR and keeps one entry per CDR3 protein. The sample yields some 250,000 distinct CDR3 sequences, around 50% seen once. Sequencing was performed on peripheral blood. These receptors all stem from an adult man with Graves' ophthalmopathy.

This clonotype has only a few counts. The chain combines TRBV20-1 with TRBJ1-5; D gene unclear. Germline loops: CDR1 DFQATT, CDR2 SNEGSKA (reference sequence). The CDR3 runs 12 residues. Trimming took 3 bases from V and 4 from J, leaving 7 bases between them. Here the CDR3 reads CSASGFNQPQHF. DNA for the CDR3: TGCAGTGCTAGTGGGTTTAATCAGCCCCAGCATTTT.

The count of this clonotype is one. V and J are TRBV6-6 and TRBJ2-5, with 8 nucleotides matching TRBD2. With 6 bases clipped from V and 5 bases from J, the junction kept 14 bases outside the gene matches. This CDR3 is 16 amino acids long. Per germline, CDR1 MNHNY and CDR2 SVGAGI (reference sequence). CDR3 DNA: TGTGCCAGCAGCCTACGACCGGGACTAGAGGGGGAGACCCAGTACTTC. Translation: CASSLRPGLEGETQYF.

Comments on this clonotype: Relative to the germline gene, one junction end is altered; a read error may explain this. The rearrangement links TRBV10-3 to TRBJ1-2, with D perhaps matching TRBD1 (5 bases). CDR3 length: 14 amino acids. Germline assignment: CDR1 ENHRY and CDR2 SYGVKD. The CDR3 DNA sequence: TGTGCCAGCAGTTTTTGGGGCTCGAACTATGGCTACACCTTC. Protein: CASSFWGSNYGYTF.

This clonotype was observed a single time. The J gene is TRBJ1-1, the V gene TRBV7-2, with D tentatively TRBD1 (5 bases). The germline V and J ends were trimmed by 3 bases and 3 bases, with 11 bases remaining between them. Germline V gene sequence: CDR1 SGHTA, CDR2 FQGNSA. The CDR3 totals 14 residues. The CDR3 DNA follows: TGTGCCAGCAGCTTGCATGGGGGAGACACTGAAGCTTTCTTT. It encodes CASSLHGGDTEAFF.

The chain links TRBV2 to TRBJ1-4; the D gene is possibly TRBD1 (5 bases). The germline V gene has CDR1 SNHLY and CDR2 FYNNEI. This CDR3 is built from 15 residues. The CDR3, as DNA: TGTGCTAGTGGGGGACCAATTGCAACTAATGAAAAACTGTTTTTT. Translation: CASGGPIATNEKLFF.

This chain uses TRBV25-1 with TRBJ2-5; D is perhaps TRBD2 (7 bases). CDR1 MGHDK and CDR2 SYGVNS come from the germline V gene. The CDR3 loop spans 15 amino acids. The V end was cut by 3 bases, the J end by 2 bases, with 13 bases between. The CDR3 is CASSDRGGGQETQYF. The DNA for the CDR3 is TGTGCCAGCAGTGACAGGGGCGGGGGACAAGAGACCCAGTACTTC. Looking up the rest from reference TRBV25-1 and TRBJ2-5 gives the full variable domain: EADIYQTPRYLVIGTGKKITLECSQTMGHDKMYWYQQDPGMELHLIHYSYGVNSTEKGDLSSESTVSRIRTEHFPLTLESARPSHTSQYLCASSDRGGGQETQYFGPGTRLLVL.

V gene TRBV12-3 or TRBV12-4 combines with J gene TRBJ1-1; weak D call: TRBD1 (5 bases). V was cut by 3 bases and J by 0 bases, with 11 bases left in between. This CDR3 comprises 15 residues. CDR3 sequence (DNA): TGTGCCAGCAGTTTCTTCGGGGGGGTGAACACTGAAGCTTTCTTT. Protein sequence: CASSFFGGVNTEAFF.

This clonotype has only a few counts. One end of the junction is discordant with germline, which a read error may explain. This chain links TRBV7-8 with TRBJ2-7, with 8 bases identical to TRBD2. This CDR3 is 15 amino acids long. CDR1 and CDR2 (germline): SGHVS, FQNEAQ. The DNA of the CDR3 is TGCGCCAGCAGCTCCCTAAACGGGGGGGCGAAGGAGCAGTACTTT. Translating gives CASSSLNGGAKEQYF.

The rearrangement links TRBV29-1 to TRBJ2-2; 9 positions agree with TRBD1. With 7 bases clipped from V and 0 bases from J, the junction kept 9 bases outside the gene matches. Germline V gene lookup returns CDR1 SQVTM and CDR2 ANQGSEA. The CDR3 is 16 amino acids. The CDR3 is CSGQGDGGANTGELFF. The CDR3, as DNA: TGCAGCGGACAGGGGGATGGCGGGGCGAACACCGGGGAGCTGTTTTTT.

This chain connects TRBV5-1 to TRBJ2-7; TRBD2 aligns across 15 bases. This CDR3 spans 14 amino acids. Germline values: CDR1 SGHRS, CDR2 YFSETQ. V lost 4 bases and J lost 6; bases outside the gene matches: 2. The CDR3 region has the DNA TGCGCCAGCAGCCGGGGACTAGCGGGAGGCGAGCAGTACTTC. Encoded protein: CASSRGLAGGEQYF.

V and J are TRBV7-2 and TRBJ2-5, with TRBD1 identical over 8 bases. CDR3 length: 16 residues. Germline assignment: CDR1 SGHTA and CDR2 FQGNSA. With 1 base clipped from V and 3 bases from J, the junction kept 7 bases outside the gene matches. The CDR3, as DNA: TGTGCCAGCAGCTTAGTGGTACAGGGGGTCGAAGAGACCCAGTACTTC. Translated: CASSLVVQGVEETQYF. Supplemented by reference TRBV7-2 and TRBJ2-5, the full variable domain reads GAGVSQSPSNKVTEKGKDVELRCDPISGHTALYWYRQSLGQGLEFLIYFQGNSAPDKSGLPSDRFSAERTGGSVSTLTIQRTQQEDSAVYLCASSLVVQGVEETQYFGPGTRLLVL.

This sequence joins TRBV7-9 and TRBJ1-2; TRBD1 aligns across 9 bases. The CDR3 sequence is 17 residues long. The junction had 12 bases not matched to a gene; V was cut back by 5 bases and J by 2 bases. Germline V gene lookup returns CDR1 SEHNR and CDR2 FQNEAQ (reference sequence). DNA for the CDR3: TGTGCCAGCAGCATCGCGTTTGGGGACAGGGAGAACTATGGCTACACCTTC. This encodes CASSIAFGDRENYGYTF.

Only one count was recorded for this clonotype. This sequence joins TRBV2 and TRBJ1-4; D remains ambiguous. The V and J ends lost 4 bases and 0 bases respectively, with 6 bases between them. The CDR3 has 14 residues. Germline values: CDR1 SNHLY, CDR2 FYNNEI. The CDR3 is CASSGGPTNEKLFF. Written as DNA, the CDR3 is TGTGCCAGCAGTGGGGGTCCAACTAATGAAAAACTGTTTTTT.

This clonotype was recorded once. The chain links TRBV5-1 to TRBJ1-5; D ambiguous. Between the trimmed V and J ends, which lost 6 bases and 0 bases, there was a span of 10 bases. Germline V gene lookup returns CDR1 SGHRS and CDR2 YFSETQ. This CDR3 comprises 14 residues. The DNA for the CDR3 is TGCGCCAGCAAGCCAAGCGATAGCAATCAGCCCCAGCATTTT. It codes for CASKPSDSNQPQHF. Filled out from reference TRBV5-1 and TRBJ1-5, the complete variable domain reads KAGVTQTPRYLIKTRGQQVTLSCSPISGHRSVSWYQQTPGQGLQFLFEYFSETQRNKGNFPGRFSGRQFSNSRSEMNVSTLELGDSALYLCASKPSDSNQPQHFGDGTRLSIL.

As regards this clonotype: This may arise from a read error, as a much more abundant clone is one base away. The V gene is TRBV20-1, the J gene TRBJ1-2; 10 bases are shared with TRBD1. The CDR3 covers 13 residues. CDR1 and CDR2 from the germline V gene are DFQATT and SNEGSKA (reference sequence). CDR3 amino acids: CGARPGTGEGYTF. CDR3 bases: TGCGGTGCTAGGCCCGGGACAGGGGAGGGCTACACCTTC.

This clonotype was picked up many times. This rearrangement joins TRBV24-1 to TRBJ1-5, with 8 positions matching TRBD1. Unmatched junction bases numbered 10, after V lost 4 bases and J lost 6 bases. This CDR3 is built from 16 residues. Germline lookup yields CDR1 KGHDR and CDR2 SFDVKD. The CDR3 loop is CATSEGSRGLAQPQHF. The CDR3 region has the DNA TGTGCCACCAGTGAGGGGTCCAGGGGGCTCGCTCAGCCCCAGCATTTT.